This is a list of T cell receptor beta chains from one sample in a study of blood T cells in healthy people across ages. MiXCR was run by TCRdb on the 5' RACE reads, yielding one entry per CDR3 protein. The sample holds roughly 1,800,000 distinct CDR3 sequences, around 50% seen once. Input material: blood. All receptors derive from a woman between 40 and 50 years old in good health. The CDR3 runs from the conserved cysteine through the conserved F or W. The order of the fields is clone size, D gene, J gene, V gene, CDR3 protein, CDR3 DNA. The D gene is left open where the match is weak. Where a row states a size, it is once, few, many or the class of an expanded clone; other rows omit it.

size: NA; D: NA; J: TRBJ2-7; V: TRBV20-1; CDR3: CSARSMGVGHEQYF; DNA: TGCAGTGCTAGGTCAATGGGGGTTGGCCACGAGCAGTACTTC
size: NA; D: NA; J: TRBJ2-1; V: TRBV5-1; CDR3: CASSREYEQFF; DNA: TGCGCCAGCAGTCGGGAGTATGAGCAGTTCTTC
size: few; D: NA; J: TRBJ2-7; V: TRBV6-5; CDR3: CASSYSGGELSYEQYF; DNA: TGTGCCAGCAGTTACTCTGGCGGGGAACTCTCCTACGAGCAGTACTTC
size: NA; D: NA; J: TRBJ2-7; V: TRBV7-9; CDR3: CASSPRQSRDYEQYF; DNA: TGTGCCAGCAGCCCGAGGCAGAGCAGGGACTACGAGCAGTACTTC
size: few; D: NA; J: TRBJ2-3; V: TRBV12-3/TRBV12-4; CDR3: CASSSVLQYTDTQYF; DNA: TGTGCCAGCAGTTCGGTACTCCAGTACACAGATACGCAGTATTTT
size: once; D: NA; J: TRBJ1-6; V: TRBV20-1; CDR3: CSARGSGVRDSPLHF; DNA: TGCAGTGCTAGAGGCTCAGGGGTTCGGGATTCACCCCTCCACTTT
size: many; D: TRBD1; J: TRBJ2-7; V: TRBV5-1; CDR3: CASSTEGQGEQYF; DNA: TGCGCCAGCAGCACTGAAGGACAGGGCGAGCAGTACTTC
size: NA; D: NA; J: TRBJ1-2; V: TRBV20-1; CDR3: CSARGGLNYGYTF; DNA: TGCAGTGCGCGGGGCGGTTTAAACTATGGCTACACCTTC
size: NA; D: NA; J: TRBJ2-1; V: TRBV6-2/TRBV6-3; CDR3: CASRILSRGRGRNEQFF; DNA: TGTGCCAGCAGGATCCTTAGTCGGGGGCGGGGAAGAAATGAGCAGTTCTTC
size: once; D: NA; J: TRBJ1-6; V: TRBV20-1; CDR3: CSARIGRDSPLHF; DNA: TGCAGTGCTAGAATTGGGCGAGATTCACCCCTCCACTTT
size: NA; D: NA; J: TRBJ1-2; V: TRBV7-2; CDR3: CASSRPPGTEPITF; DNA: TGTGCCAGCAGCCGCCCCCCGGGGACCGAGCCCATCACCTTC
size: NA; D: TRBD1; J: TRBJ2-5; V: TRBV20-1; CDR3: CSASPTGPQETQYF; DNA: TGCAGTGCTAGCCCGACAGGGCCCCAAGAGACCCAGTACTTC
size: NA; D: NA; J: TRBJ2-7; V: TRBV15; CDR3: CAASRDLGQSGPYEQYF; DNA: TGTGCCGCCAGCAGAGATCTAGGTCAGTCAGGTCCCTACGAGCAGTACTTC
size: NA; D: NA; J: TRBJ2-5; V: TRBV20-1; CDR3: CSGTEGDDVLQETQYF; DNA: TGCAGTGGGACGGAAGGGGACGATGTTTTACAAGAGACCCAGTACTTC
size: NA; D: TRBD1; J: TRBJ2-3; V: TRBV20-1; CDR3: CSANPRDRSTDTQYF; DNA: TGCAGTGCTAACCCAAGGGACAGAAGCACAGATACGCAGTATTTT
size: few; D: NA; J: TRBJ1-2; V: TRBV6-6; CDR3: CASSYRQGGPYGYGYTF; DNA: TGTGCCAGCAGTTACCGGCAGGGTGGGCCCTACGGCTATGGCTACACCTTC
size: few; D: NA; J: TRBJ2-7; V: TRBV5-1; CDR3: CASSLPKNSGFNEQYF; DNA: TGCGCCAGCAGCTTGCCAAAAAATAGCGGCTTTAATGAGCAGTACTTC
size: NA; D: TRBD1; J: TRBJ2-7; V: TRBV6-5; CDR3: CASSYRTGDEQYF; DNA: TGTGCCAGCAGTTACCGAACAGGGGACGAGCAGTACTTC
size: NA; D: NA; J: TRBJ2-5; V: TRBV5-8; CDR3: CASSSDESPWETQYF; DNA: TGTGCCAGCAGCTCAGACGAATCCCCCTGGGAGACCCAGTACTTC
size: NA; D: NA; J: TRBJ2-5; V: TRBV20-1; CDR3: CSGMTRVRHPRRETQYF; DNA: TGCAGTGGCATGACCCGAGTAAGACATCCTCGAAGGGAGACCCAGTACTTC
size: NA; D: NA; J: TRBJ1-6; V: TRBV20-1; CDR3: CSARGRQVNNSPLHF; DNA: TGCAGTGCTAGAGGAAGACAGGTCAATAATTCACCCCTCCACTTT